The sequence of this T cell receptor beta chain was determined in a study of blood T cell repertoires in COVID-19. About the study: Whether acute or convalescent, the COVID-19 samples came from the United States, Italy and Spain. Sources were T cells, B-cell-depleted T cells, or PBMCs; the material itself was cDNA or gDNA.

Clones were read by immunoSEQ multiplex PCR, and TCRdb kept only the in-frame ones, dropping some. The sample has about 98,000 clones, around nine tenths seen once. This CDR3 has 13 amino acids. Trimming took 7 bases from V and 4 from J, leaving 13 bases between them. The material sequenced was peripheral blood. The TCR sequence derives from a man between 50 and 59 years old with acute or convalescent COVID-19. The genes are TRBV12-3 or TRBV12-4 and TRBJ1-1; D gene unclear. The CDR3 DNA follows: TGTGCCAGCAAGATTGCCGGGGTCACTGAAGCTTTCTTT. Its translation: CASKIAGVTEAFF.